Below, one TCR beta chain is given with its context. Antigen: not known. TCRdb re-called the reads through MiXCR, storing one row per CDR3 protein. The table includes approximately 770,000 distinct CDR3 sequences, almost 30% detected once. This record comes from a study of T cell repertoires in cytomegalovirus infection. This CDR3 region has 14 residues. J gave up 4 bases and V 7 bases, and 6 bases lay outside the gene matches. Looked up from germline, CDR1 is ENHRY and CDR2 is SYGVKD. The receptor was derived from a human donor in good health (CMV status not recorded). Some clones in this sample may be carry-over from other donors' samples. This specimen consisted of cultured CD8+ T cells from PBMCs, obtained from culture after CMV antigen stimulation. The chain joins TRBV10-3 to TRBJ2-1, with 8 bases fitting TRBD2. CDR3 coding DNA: TGTGCCATCAAGGTCGGGGGGGTTTACAATGAGCAGTTCTTC. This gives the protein CAIKVGGVYNEQFF.